A few counts support the clone carrying this TCR beta chain. The antigen is not known. UMIs and a universal primer site were added when TCR cDNA was made by 5'RACE template switching. A single record per CDR3 protein comes from TCRdb applying MiXCR to the 5' RACE reads. The table includes around 350,000 distinct CDR3 sequences, around a tenth detected once. This sample was taken from a study of T cells after yellow fever vaccination. Study information: The SMART-Seq v4 Ultra Low Input method served to prepare the low-cell-number fractions. Study-level points and caveats: Clones that expanded after primary vaccination mostly reappeared after the booster (over 95% CD4, 75% to 90% CD8). Contaminating bulk clonotypes could be abundant in FACS-sorted repertoires.

Germline V gene sequence: CDR1 MNHEY, CDR2 SVGEGT. Trimming shortened V by 5 bases and J by 7 bases, and 18 bases separated the two germline ends. This CDR3 contains 15 residues. The sequenced sample was PBMCs, obtained on the day of the first yellow fever vaccination. The TCR comes from a man between 18 and 35 years old who received the YFV17D yellow fever vaccine. The chain couples TRBV6-2 or TRBV6-3 to TRBJ1-5; D uncertain. The CDR3 loop is CASSPVDALNQPQHF. The CDR3 nucleotides read TGTGCCAGCAGTCCGGTGGACGCCCTGAACCAGCCCCAGCATTTT.